This entry is about one T cell receptor beta chain. As yet, its antigen is unknown. TCRdb's copy holds only in-frame clones and misses some; the assay was immunoSEQ multiplex PCR. Of 2 million to 2.5 million clones in the sample, 80% to 95% are singletons; the top ten hold under 0.45%. This entry is derived from a study of shared clonotypes between healthy human individuals. Study results and caveats: Unshared clonotypes carried lower generation probabilities than those common to all four donors.

Trimming cost V 1 base and J 8 bases, with 27 bases left between them. The CDR3 totals 19 residues. Germline lookup yields CDR1 KGHSH and CDR2 LQKENI. Sequenced material: naive CD4+ T cells from PBMCs. Subset: CD45RA+ positively selected. The TCR sequence derives from a man between 18 and 35 years old in good health. Some clones in this sample may be carry-over from other donors' samples. V usage is TRBV18 and J usage is TRBJ2-1; possibly TRBD1 for D (6 bases). The CDR3 is CASSPQIGGLRKGKDEQFF. The CDR3 DNA is TGTGCCAGCTCACCACAGATAGGGGGTTTAAGGAAAGGCAAGGATGAGCAGTTCTTC.